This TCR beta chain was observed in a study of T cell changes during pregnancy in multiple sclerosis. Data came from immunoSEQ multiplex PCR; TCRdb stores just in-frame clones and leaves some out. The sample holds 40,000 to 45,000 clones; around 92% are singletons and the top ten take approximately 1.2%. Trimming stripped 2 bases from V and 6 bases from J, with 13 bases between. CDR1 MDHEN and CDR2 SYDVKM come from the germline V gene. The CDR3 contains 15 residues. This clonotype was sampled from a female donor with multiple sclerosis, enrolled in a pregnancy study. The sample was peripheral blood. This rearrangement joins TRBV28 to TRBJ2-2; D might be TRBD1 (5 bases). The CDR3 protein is CASSLSRVGAGELFF. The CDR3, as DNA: TGTGCCAGCAGTTTAAGCAGGGTTGGGGCCGGGGAGCTGTTTTTT.